This T cell receptor (beta chain) is drawn from a study of PD-1 blockade in classical Hodgkin lymphoma. The repertoire was sequenced with immunoSEQ multiplex PCR; TCRdb's copy has only in-frame clones and lacks some. The table shows about 100,000 clones, with 80% to 90% occurring only once. The CDR3 is 17 amino acids. From germline, CDR1 is SEHNR and CDR2 FQNEAQ (reference sequence). Germline trimming cut 4 bases from V and 2 bases from J; bases unmatched to any gene: 13. Relapses following autologous stem cell transplantation were seen in all patients, with brentuximab vedotin exposure varying. The chain recombines TRBV7-9 with TRBJ2-5; the match to TRBD2 covers 7 bases. The specimen comprised peripheral blood mononuclear cells (PBMCs), sampled before the second cycle of nivolumab. This TCR derives from a human donor with classical Hodgkin lymphoma. The CDR3 loop is CASSSPLGLAVQETQYF. In DNA form, the CDR3 reads TGTGCCAGCAGCTCACCCCTGGGGCTAGCGGTACAAGAGACCCAGTACTTC.